The 4 T cell receptor beta chains below come from one sample, sequenced in a study of blood T cells in healthy people across ages. It was with a sample-barcoded 5' primer and a J-beta primer mix that a second PCR of roughly 6 to 11 cycles was run. TCRdb used MiXCR to reprocess the 5' RACE reads, holding one entry per CDR3 protein. The sample yields about 1.8 million distinct CDR3 sequences, about 50% seen once. The sample consisted of blood. Source of these receptors: a woman aged 40 to 50 in good health.

The rearrangement uses TRBV7-2 and TRBJ1-4; D not certain. This CDR3 region has 14 residues. Germline V gives CDR1 SGHTA, CDR2 FQGNSA. The V end lost 5 bases, the J end lost 11 bases, and 18 bases lay between the germline ends. In DNA form, the CDR3 reads TGTGCCAGCAGCACCCCTGGACCGTCTCAGAAACTGTTTTTT. Its translation is CASSTPGPSQKLFF.

This clonotype is a singleton in its sample. V gene TRBV6-2 or TRBV6-3 combines with J gene TRBJ1-5, with a possible D match to TRBD1 (5 bases). The CDR3 contains 17 residues. The V gene lost 2 bases and the J gene lost 1 base, with 15 bases spanning the gap. Germline V lookup: CDR1 MNHEY, CDR2 SVGEGT. DNA for the CDR3: TGTGCCAGCAGTTACCCACAGGACGCAGTAAGCAATCAGCCCCAGCATTTT. It translates to CASSYPQDAVSNQPQHF.

This clonotype showed up just a few times. The chain recombines TRBV20-1 with TRBJ2-7; 13 bases align to TRBD2. The CDR3 spans 17 residues. The ends lost 5 bases at V and 0 bases at J; junction bases unmatched: 10. Germline V gene data show CDR1 as DFQATT and CDR2 as SNEGSKA (reference sequence). CDR3 sequence (DNA): TGCAGTGCTCCTCGACTAGCGGGGGGCCTAAGCTCCTACGAGCAGTACTTC. It specifies CSAPRLAGGLSSYEQYF.

The gene calls are TRBV6-2 or TRBV6-3 and TRBJ2-7; D gene ambiguous. Germline CDR1 is MNHEY and CDR2 is SVGEGT. CDR3 length: 12 residues. Trimming shortened V by 6 bases and J by 4 bases, and 10 bases separated the two germline ends. CDR3 region: CASSRPRYEQYF. The CDR3 nucleotides are TGTGCCAGCAGCCGACCTCGGTACGAGCAGTACTTC.